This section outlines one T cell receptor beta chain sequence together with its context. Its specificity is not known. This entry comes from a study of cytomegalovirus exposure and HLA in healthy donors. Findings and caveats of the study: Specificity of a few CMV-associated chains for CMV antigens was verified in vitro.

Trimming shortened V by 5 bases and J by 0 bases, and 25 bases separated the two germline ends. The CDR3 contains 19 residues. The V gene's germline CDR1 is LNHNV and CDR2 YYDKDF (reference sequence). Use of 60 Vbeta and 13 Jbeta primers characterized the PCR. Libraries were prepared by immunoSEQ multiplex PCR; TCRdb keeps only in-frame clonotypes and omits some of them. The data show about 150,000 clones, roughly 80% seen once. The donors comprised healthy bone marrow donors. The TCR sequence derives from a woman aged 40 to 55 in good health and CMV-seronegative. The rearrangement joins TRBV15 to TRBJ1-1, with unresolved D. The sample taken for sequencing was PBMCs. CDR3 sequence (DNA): TGTGCCACCAGCGGCCCACTTAGGCCGGACTTGATTATGAACACTGAAGCTTTCTTT. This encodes CATSGPLRPDLIMNTEAFF.